The 5 T cell receptor beta chains below come from one sample, sequenced in a study of OX40 agonist ivuxolimab in advanced cancers. Profiled with immunoSEQ multiplex PCR; TCRdb holds only in-frame clones, not every one. The sample gives over 70,000 clones, roughly 80% of which show up once; approximately 5% is in the top ten. The sequencing used CD4+ or CD8+ T cells sorted from blood, collected in a trial of the OX40 agonist ivuxolimab. The receptor set was obtained from an adult with an advanced solid tumor such as melanoma, head and neck, liver or kidney cancer.

The V call is TRBV5-1, the J call TRBJ1-1; D not resolved. Trimming removed 4 bases at V and 0 bases at J, with 13 bases between. Germline values: CDR1 SGHRS, CDR2 YFSETQ. The CDR3 totals 15 residues. Here the CDR3 reads CASSVSGPLNTEAFF. CDR3 nucleotide sequence: TGCGCCAGCAGCGTATCCGGGCCCTTGAACACTGAAGCTTTCTTT.

The chain links TRBV7-8 to TRBJ2-5; D unclear. Germline-derived CDR1 and CDR2 are SGHVS and FQNEAQ. This CDR3 contains 13 residues. V lost 1 base, J lost 3 bases, and 6 bases lay in between. This CDR3 is CASSLGQEETQYF. In DNA, the CDR3 is TGTGCCAGCAGCTTAGGCCAGGAAGAGACCCAGTACTTC.

The chain is built from TRBV15 and TRBJ2-7, with TRBD2 matching over 11 bases. Germline assignment: CDR1 LNHNV and CDR2 YYDKDF (reference sequence). The CDR3 loop spans 15 amino acids. With 0 bases clipped from V and 4 bases from J, the junction kept 2 bases outside the gene matches. The CDR3 protein is CATSRETSGSYEQYF. The CDR3 DNA sequence: TGTGCCACCAGCAGAGAAACTAGCGGGAGTTACGAGCAGTACTTC.

The gene calls are TRBV7-2 and TRBJ2-6; TRBD1 agrees at 10 bases. With 5 bases clipped from V and 2 bases from J, the junction kept 6 bases outside the gene matches. The length of the CDR3 is 17 residues. Germline V gives CDR1 SGHTA, CDR2 FQGNSA. DNA of the CDR3: TGTGCCAGCAGCCCCGGGACAGGGGTCCCTGGGGCCAACGTCCTGACTTTC. Amino acid sequence: CASSPGTGVPGANVLTF.

The genes are TRBV6-5 and TRBJ2-7; 8 positions match TRBD1. Germline V gives CDR1 MNHEY, CDR2 SVGAGI. There are 15 residues in the CDR3. Trimming removed 7 bases from V and 3 bases from J; junction bases left unmatched: 11. The CDR3: CASTNPGQANYEQYF. CDR3 bases: TGTGCCAGCACTAATCCGGGACAGGCGAACTACGAGCAGTACTTC.